A selection of T cell receptor beta chains follows, all from one sample in a study of cytomegalovirus exposure and HLA in healthy donors. Clones were sequenced by immunoSEQ multiplex PCR, and TCRdb holds only the in-frame ones, with some missing. The repertoire holds about 56,000 clones, 93% seen once, with more than 1.5% in the top ten. Specimen: PBMCs. Receptors were obtained from a woman under 30 in good health and CMV-seropositive. CDR3s include the opening cysteine and the closing phenylalanine or tryptophan. D genes are given only for firm matches. Size is omitted from some rows. Given values are once, few, many or a class for expanded clones.

v_gene	d_gene	j_gene	abundance	CDR3nt	CDR3aa
TRBV30	NA	TRBJ1-2	NA	TGTGCCTGGAGACTTGGGGGGGATGATGGCTACACCTTC	CAWRLGGDDGYTF
TRBV6-1	TRBD1	TRBJ1-1	NA	TGTGCCAGCAGTAGAAACAGGGGGCGGAACACTGAAGCTTTCTTT	CASSRNRGRNTEAFF
TRBV7-8	NA	TRBJ1-2	NA	TGTGCCAGCAGCTTAGAAGCAGCCGCTGACTACTATGGCTACACCTTC	CASSLEAAADYYGYTF
TRBV6-1	NA	TRBJ2-5	NA	TGTGCCAGCAGTGATCCCCGGGACTCGTTCCAAGAGACCCAGTACTTC	CASSDPRDSFQETQYF
TRBV27	NA	TRBJ2-1	NA	TGTGCCAGCAGTCACGGGACTCCTCTAGACAATGAGCAGTTCTTC	CASSHGTPLDNEQFF
TRBV28	TRBD1	TRBJ1-2	NA	TGTGCCAGCAGTTTAAGGGACAGGGGGCTTGGCTACACCTTC	CASSLRDRGLGYTF
TRBV30	NA	TRBJ1-6	NA	TGTGCCTGGAGTTGGCAGTCTAATTCACCCCTCCACTTT	CAWSWQSNSPLHF
TRBV27	TRBD2	TRBJ2-3	NA	TGTGCCAGCAGTTTAGGCCCAGCGGGGGAGAGCACAGATACGCAGTATTTT	CASSLGPAGESTDTQYF
TRBV6-5	NA	TRBJ1-5	NA	TGTGCCAGCAAGCGTACAGGGAGAAGCAATCAGCCCCAGCATTTT	CASKRTGRSNQPQHF
TRBV4-3	NA	TRBJ1-2	NA	TGCGCCAGCAGCCAAGACCAGGTAGCTAACTATGGCTACACCTTC	CASSQDQVANYGYTF
TRBV29-1	TRBD2	TRBJ2-3	NA	TGCAGCGTTGAAACGACTAGCGGGGGGGCAGGTACGCAGTATTTT	CSVETTSGGAGTQYF
TRBV30	TRBD1	TRBJ1-2	NA	TGTGCCTGGAGTGGACAGGGGGCGGGAGGCTACACCTTC	CAWSGQGAGGYTF
TRBV19	NA	TRBJ1-3	NA	TGTGCCAGTAGTATAGGCGGCGGGGCCTCTGGAAACACCATATATTTT	CASSIGGGASGNTIYF
TRBV11-2	NA	TRBJ1-3	medium-sized	TGTGCCAGCAGCTTAGATCACTACTCTGGAAACACCATATATTTT	CASSLDHYSGNTIYF
TRBV18	NA	TRBJ2-7	NA	TGTGCCAGCTCACCAGAATCGGGACAATCCTACGAGCAGTACTTC	CASSPESGQSYEQYF
TRBV30	NA	TRBJ2-3	NA	TGTGCCTGGGGTCGGGACACCCCTTGGGATACGCAGTATTTT	CAWGRDTPWDTQYF
TRBV19	NA	TRBJ1-2	NA	TGTGCCAGTAACCTTCGGAGGGGGGGCAATAACTATGGCTACACCTTC	CASNLRRGGNNYGYTF
TRBV5-8	NA	TRBJ1-2	NA	TGTGCCAGCAGGCCGGGAGGAGGTGGCTACACCTTC	CASRPGGGGYTF
TRBV7-8	NA	TRBJ2-5	NA	TGTGCCAGCAGCTTAACTCTAGGATGGGAGACCCAGTACTTC	CASSLTLGWETQYF
TRBV19	NA	TRBJ1-2	NA	TGTGCCAGTAGTATTGTAGCAGGGAACCCCTATGGCTACACCTTC	CASSIVAGNPYGYTF
TRBV4-1	NA	TRBJ2-1	NA	TGCGCCAGCAGCCAAGGGCCTTATGAGCAGTTCTTC	CASSQGPYEQFF
TRBV6-5	NA	TRBJ1-1	NA	TGTGCCAGCAGGCCCGACCGGGACATGTCTGAAGCTTTCTTT	CASRPDRDMSEAFF
TRBV27	NA	TRBJ2-3	few	TGTGCCAGCAGTATTAGTTCGGCAGATACGCAGTATTTT	CASSISSADTQYF
TRBV27	NA	TRBJ1-5	NA	TGTGCCAGCAGTCCGTATAGCAATCAGCCCCAGCATTTT	CASSPYSNQPQHF
TRBV18	TRBD1	TRBJ1-3	NA	TGTGCCAGCTCACGACTAGGACAGGAGAGCTCTGGAAACACCATATATTTT	CASSRLGQESSGNTIYF
TRBV2	TRBD1	TRBJ1-1	NA	TGTGCCAGCAGTAAAAGTCAGGGGGCCACTGAAGCTTTCTTT	CASSKSQGATEAFF
TRBV5-4	TRBD2	TRBJ2-7	NA	TGTGCCAGCAGCTGGTCCTCCCTGGGGGGGGAAACCTACGAGCAGTACTTC	CASSWSSLGGETYEQYF
TRBV6-1	NA	TRBJ2-7	NA	TGTGCCAGCAGTGATGGGCGGGGAATGAACTACGAGCAGTACTTC	CASSDGRGMNYEQYF
TRBV2	NA	TRBJ1-5	NA	TGTGCCAGCAGTGTGGAAGGGGTTGGAAATCAGCCCCAGCATTTT	CASSVEGVGNQPQHF
TRBV9	NA	TRBJ1-1	few	TGTGCCAGCAGCGTCAGCGGAGGCGTAGGGACTGAAGCTTTCTTT	CASSVSGGVGTEAFF
TRBV11-3	NA	TRBJ2-2	NA	TGTGCCAGCGAGCAGGGGATCTCCGGGGAGCTGTTTTTT	CASEQGISGELFF
TRBV28	NA	TRBJ2-7	NA	TGTGCCAGCAGTTTGGGACCAGGAAGGGGGAAACCCTACGAGCAGTACTTC	CASSLGPGRGKPYEQYF
TRBV14	NA	TRBJ2-5	NA	TGTGCCAGCAGCCCACGAGGGCGGGGACTCCCCGAGACCCAGTACTTC	CASSPRGRGLPETQYF
TRBV14	NA	TRBJ1-2	NA	TGTGCCAGCAGCCAAGTTACAGGGAATGGCTACACCTTC	CASSQVTGNGYTF
TRBV15	TRBD1	TRBJ1-4	NA	TGTGCCACCAGCCCTGAAGACAGGGGGCTAGGGGAAAAACTGTTTTTT	CATSPEDRGLGEKLFF
TRBV6-4	NA	TRBJ2-2	NA	TGTGCCAGCAGGACAGGTCTTTCAACCGGGGAGCTGTTTTTT	CASRTGLSTGELFF
TRBV6-6	NA	TRBJ2-3	NA	TGTGCCAGCAGTTACTCGAAGGGGAGCACAGATACGCAGTATTTT	CASSYSKGSTDTQYF
TRBV19	NA	TRBJ1-2	NA	TGTGCCAGTAGTAGGGCAGAAAACTATGGCTACACCTTC	CASSRAENYGYTF
TRBV6-5	TRBD1	TRBJ2-3	NA	TGTGCCAGCAGCCCTGGACAGGGCCGGGCAGATACGCAGTATTTT	CASSPGQGRADTQYF
TRBV29-1	TRBD1	TRBJ2-5	NA	TGCAGCGTCTGGGGACAGATGATGCAAGAGACCCAGTACTTC	CSVWGQMMQETQYF
TRBV19	NA	TRBJ2-7	NA	TGTGCCAGTAGTATGATGAACCTAAACGAGCAGTACTTC	CASSMMNLNEQYF
TRBV18	NA	TRBJ1-1	NA	TGTGCCAGCTCGCGGGCCTCGGGAGGGACTGAAGCTTTCTTT	CASSRASGGTEAFF
TRBV4-3	TRBD2	TRBJ2-3	NA	TGCGCCAGCAGCCCCCGTCCCCTAGCGGGACTCACAGATACGCAGTATTTT	CASSPRPLAGLTDTQYF
TRBV6-5	NA	TRBJ1-2	NA	TGTGCCAGCAGTTACGACTCGGTATATGGCTACACCTTC	CASSYDSVYGYTF
TRBV6-1	NA	TRBJ1-2	NA	TGTGCCAGCAGTGGGGGCGGGGTCTTCTATGGCTACACCTTC	CASSGGGVFYGYTF
TRBV19	NA	TRBJ1-2	NA	TGTGCCAGTAGTATAGAAGCCGGTGGCTATGGCTACACCTTC	CASSIEAGGYGYTF
TRBV28	NA	TRBJ1-4	NA	TGTGCCAGCAGTCCGTCATGGAGAGAAAAACTGTTTTTT	CASSPSWREKLFF
TRBV10-1	TRBD2	TRBJ2-2	NA	TGCGCCAGCAGCCCAGCGGGGGTGGACACCGGGGAGCTGTTTTTT	CASSPAGVDTGELFF
TRBV7-6	TRBD1	TRBJ1-6	NA	TGTGCCAGCAGCACCAGACTCGTTCCGGGACAGGGGTTGTCACCCCTCCACTTT	CASSTRLVPGQGLSPLHF
TRBV7-9	TRBD1	TRBJ1-1	NA	TGTGCCAGCAGCAGGGGACAGGGGAATGAAGCTTTCTTT	CASSRGQGNEAFF
TRBV29-1	NA	TRBJ1-3	NA	TGCAGCGTTGTGTTCGGGGGAGGAGGAAACACCATATATTTT	CSVVFGGGGNTIYF
TRBV9	NA	TRBJ2-5	NA	TGTGCCAGCAGCCCGTCGTGGCCCGCGGAAGAGACCCAGTACTTC	CASSPSWPAEETQYF
TRBV5-1	NA	TRBJ1-2	once	TGCGCCAGCAGCTTAACAGGCTGGGAAGCTGACTATGGCTACACCTTC	CASSLTGWEADYGYTF
TRBV29-1	NA	TRBJ2-3	NA	TGCAGCGTTGAGGTCCACCTAACAGATACGCAGTATTTT	CSVEVHLTDTQYF
TRBV19	TRBD2	TRBJ2-3	NA	TGTGCCAGTAGTCGTCTAGCGGGGACAGATACGCAGTATTTT	CASSRLAGTDTQYF
TRBV5-6	NA	TRBJ1-2	once	TGTGCCAGCAGCTTGAGGGGGAATGGCTACACCTTC	CASSLRGNGYTF
TRBV27	TRBD1	TRBJ2-2	NA	TGTGCCAGCAGTAGGGGGACAGGGTTGTCCGGGGAGCTGTTTTTT	CASSRGTGLSGELFF
TRBV6-4	TRBD2	TRBJ2-1	NA	TGTGCCAGCAGCCTTAGACTAGCGGGGGCCGGGGATGAGCAGTTCTTC	CASSLRLAGAGDEQFF
TRBV5-4	NA	TRBJ1-2	NA	TGTGCCAGCAGCTTGGACGGGATAAAGGGTAACTATGGCTACACCTTC	CASSLDGIKGNYGYTF